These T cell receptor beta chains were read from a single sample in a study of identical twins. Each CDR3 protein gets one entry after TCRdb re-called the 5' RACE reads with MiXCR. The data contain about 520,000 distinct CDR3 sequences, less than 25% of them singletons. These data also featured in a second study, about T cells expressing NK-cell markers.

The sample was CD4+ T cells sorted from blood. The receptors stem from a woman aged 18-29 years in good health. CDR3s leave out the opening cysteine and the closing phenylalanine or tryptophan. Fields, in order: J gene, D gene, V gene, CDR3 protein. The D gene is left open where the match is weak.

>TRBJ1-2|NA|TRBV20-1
SARSQYGYT
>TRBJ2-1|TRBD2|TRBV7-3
ASSFGLADYNEQF
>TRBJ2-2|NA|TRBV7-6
ASSLGQVMNTGELF
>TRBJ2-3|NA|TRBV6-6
ASSYWRSDTQY
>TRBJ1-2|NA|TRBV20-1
SAPWQTYGYT
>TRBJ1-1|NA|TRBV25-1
ASSDWGQGLLEAF
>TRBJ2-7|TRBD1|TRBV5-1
ASSRPGQDTYEQY
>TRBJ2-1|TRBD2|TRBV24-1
ATSDRTSGRVDEQF
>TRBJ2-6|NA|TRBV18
ASSPQTDSGANVLT
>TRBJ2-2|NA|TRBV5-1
ASRLDSYLTGELF